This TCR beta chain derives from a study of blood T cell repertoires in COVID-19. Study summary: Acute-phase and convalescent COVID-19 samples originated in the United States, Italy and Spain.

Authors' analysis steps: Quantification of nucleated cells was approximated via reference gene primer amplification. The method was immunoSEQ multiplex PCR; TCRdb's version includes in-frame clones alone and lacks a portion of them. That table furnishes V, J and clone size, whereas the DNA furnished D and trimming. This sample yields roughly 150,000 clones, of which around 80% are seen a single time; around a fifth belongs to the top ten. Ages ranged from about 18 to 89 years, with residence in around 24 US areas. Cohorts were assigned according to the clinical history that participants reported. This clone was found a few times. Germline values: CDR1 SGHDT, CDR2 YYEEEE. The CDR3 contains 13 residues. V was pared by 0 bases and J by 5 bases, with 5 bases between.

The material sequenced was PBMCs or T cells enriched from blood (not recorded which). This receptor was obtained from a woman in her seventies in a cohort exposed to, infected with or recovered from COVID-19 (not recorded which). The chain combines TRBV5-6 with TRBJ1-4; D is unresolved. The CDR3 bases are TGTGCCAGCAGCTTGGGTCTAAATGAAAAACTGTTTTTT. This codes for CASSLGLNEKLFF.